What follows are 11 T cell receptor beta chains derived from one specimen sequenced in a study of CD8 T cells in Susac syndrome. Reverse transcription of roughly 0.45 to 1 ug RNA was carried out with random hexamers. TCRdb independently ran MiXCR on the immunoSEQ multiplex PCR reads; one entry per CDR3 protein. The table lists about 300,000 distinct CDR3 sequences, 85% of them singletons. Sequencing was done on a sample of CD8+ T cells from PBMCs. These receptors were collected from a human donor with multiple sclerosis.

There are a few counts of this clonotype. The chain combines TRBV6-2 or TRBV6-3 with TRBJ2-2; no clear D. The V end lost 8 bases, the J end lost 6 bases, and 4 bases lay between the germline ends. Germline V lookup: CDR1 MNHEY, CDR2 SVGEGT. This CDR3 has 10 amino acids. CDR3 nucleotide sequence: TGTGCCAGCTGGGCCGGGGAGCTGTTTTTT. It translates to CASWAGELFF.

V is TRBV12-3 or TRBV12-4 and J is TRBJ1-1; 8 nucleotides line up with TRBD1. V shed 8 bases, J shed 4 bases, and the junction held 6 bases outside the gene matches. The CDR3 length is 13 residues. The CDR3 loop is CASVDRGGTEAFF. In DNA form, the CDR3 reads TGTGCCAGCGTAGACAGGGGAGGCACTGAAGCTTTCTTT.

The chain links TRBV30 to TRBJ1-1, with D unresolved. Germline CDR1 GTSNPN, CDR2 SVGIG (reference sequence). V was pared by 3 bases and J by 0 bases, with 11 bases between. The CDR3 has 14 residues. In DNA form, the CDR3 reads TGTGCCTGGAGACCCGAGTGGGTGAACACTGAAGCTTTCTTT. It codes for CAWRPEWVNTEAFF.

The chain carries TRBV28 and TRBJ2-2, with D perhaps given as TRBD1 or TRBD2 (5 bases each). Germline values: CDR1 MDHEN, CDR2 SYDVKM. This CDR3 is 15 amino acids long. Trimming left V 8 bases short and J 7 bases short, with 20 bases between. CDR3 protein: CASGEWGNGNGELFF. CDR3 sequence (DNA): TGTGCCAGCGGGGAATGGGGGAATGGGAACGGGGAGCTGTTTTTT.

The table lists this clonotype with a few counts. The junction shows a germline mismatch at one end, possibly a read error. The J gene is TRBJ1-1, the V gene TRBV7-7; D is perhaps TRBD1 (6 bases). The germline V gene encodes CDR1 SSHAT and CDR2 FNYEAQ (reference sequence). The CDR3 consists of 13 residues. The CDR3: CASSPPGDTEAFF. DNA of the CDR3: TGTGCTAGCAGCCCTCCAGGGGACACTGAAGCTTTCTTT.

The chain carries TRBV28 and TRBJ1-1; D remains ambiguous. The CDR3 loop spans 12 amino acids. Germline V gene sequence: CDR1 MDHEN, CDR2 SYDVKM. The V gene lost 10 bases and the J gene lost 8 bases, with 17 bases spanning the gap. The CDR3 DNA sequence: TGTGCCACGCAGGCGGGAGGAATAGAAGCTTTCTTT. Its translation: CATQAGGIEAFF.

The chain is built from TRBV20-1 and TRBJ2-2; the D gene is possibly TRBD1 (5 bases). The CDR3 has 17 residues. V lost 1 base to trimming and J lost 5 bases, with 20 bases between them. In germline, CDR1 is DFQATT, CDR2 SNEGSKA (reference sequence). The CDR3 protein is CSARGNPDTPRTGELFF. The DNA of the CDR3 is TGCAGTGCTAGAGGTAACCCGGACACTCCCCGGACCGGGGAGCTGTTTTTT.

The CDR3 protein is CASSLAQALNSGNTIYF. CDR3 DNA: TGTGCCAGCAGCTTAGCCCAGGCTTTGAACTCTGGAAACACCATATATTTT. V and J are TRBV7-9 and TRBJ1-3, with unresolved D. Germline-derived CDR1 and CDR2 are SEHNR and FQNEAQ (reference sequence). The V end lost 0 bases, the J end lost 0 bases, and 12 bases lay between the germline ends. The CDR3 covers 17 residues.

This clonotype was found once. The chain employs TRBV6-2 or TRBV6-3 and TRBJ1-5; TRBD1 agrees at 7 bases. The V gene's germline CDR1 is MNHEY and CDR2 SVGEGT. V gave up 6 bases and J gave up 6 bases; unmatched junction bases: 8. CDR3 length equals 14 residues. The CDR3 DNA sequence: TGTGCCAGCAGCATAGGACAGGTAGTTCAGCCCCAGCATTTT. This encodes CASSIGQVVQPQHF.

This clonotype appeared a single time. The CDR3 DNA reads as TGTGCCAGCAGTACACAAGGAGGTTTGGCTTTCTTT. Protein product: CASSTQGGLAFF. The rearrangement uses TRBV6-4 and TRBJ1-1; D unclear. The CDR3 extends over 12 amino acids. Trimming shortened V by 5 bases and J by 11 bases, and 15 bases separated the two germline ends. From germline, CDR1 is MRHNA and CDR2 SNTAGT.

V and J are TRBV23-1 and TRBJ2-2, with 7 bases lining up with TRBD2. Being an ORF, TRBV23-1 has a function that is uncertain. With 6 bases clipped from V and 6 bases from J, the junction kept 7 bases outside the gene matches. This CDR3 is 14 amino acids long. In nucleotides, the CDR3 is TGCGCCAGCAGCCCCGTACTAGCGTCCGGGGAGCTGTTTTTT. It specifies CASSPVLASGELFF.